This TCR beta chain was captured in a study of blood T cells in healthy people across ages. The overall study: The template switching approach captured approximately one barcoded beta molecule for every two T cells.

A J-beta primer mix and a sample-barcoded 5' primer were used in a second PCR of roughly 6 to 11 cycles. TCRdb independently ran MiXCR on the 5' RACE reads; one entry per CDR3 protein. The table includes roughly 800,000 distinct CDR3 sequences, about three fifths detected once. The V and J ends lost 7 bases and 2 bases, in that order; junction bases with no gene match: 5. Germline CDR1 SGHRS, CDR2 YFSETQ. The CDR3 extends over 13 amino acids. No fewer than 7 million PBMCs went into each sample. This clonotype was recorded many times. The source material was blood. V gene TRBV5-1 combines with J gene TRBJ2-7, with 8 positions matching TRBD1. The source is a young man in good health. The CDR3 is CASDPGGPYEQYF. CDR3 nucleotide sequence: TGCGCCAGCGACCCAGGGGGCCCCTACGAGCAGTACTTC.